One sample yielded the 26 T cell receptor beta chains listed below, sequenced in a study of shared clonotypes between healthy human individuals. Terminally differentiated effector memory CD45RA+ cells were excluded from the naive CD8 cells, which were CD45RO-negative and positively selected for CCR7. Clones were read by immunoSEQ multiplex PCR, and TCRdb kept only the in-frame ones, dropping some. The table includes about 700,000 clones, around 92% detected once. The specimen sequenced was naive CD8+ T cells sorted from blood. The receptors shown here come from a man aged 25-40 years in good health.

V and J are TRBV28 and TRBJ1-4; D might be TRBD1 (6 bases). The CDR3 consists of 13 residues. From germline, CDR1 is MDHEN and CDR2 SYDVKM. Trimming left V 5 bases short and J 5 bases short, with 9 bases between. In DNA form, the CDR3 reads TGTGCCAGCAGTGACAGGACAAATGAAAAACTGTTTTTT. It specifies CASSDRTNEKLFF.

DNA of the CDR3: TGTGCCAGCAGCTTAGAAGTATATCGGGACAGGGAGAATTACGAGCAGTACTTC. It is translated as CASSLEVYRDRENYEQYF. The chain is built from TRBV11-2 and TRBJ2-7; 9 bases match TRBD1. The CDR3 has 18 residues. The V gene's germline CDR1 is SGHAT and CDR2 FQNNGV. Trimming at V came to 0 bases and at J to 4 bases, leaving 13 bases not matched to a gene.

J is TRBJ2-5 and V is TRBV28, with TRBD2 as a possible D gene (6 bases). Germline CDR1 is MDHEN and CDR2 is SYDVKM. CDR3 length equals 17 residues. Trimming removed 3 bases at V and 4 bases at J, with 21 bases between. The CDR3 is CASSFPFAGTLIETQYF. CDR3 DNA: TGTGCCAGCAGTTTTCCCTTTGCCGGGACTCTTATAGAGACCCAGTACTTC.

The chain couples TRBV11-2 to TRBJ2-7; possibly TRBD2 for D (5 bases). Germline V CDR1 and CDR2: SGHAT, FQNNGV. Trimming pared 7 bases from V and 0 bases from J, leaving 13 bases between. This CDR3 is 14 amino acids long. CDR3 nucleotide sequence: TGTGCCAGCACCCGGCGGGCTGGCTCCTACGAGCAGTACTTC. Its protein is CASTRRAGSYEQYF.

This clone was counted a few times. In nucleotides, the CDR3 is TGTGCCAGCAGCTTGGCCGGGGAGCTGTTTTTT. Protein product: CASSLAGELFF. V usage is TRBV2 and J usage is TRBJ2-2; D unresolved. Germline lookup yields CDR1 SNHLY and CDR2 FYNNEI. Trimming removed 6 bases from V and 6 bases from J, with 5 bases in between. CDR3 size: 11 residues.

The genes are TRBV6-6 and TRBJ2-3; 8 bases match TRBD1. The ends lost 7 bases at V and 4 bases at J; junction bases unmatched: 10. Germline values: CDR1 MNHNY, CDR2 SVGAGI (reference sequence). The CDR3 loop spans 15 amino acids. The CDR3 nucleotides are TGTGCCAGCACCCAAGGATGGACAGGGCCAGATACGCAGTATTTT. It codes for CASTQGWTGPDTQYF.

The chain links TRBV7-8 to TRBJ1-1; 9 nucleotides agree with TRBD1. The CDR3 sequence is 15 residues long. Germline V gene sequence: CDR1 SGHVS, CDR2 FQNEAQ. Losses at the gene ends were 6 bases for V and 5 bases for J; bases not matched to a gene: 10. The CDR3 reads CASSPTGGAWTEAFF. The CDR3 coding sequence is TGTGCCAGCAGTCCCACAGGGGGCGCTTGGACTGAAGCTTTCTTT.

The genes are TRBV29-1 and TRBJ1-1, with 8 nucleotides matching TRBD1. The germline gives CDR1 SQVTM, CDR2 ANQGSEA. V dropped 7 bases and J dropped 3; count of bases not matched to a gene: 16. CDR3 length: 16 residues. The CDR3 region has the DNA TGCAGCGCGGCCCGGACAGGGATGAGGTTGGACACTGAAGCTTTCTTT. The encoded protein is CSAARTGMRLDTEAFF.

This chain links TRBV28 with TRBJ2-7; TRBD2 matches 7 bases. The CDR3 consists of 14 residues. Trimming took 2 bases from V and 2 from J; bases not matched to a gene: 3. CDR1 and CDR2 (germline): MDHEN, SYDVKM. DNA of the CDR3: TGTGCCAGCAGTTTACGGGAGGATACCTACGAGCAGTACTTC. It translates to CASSLREDTYEQYF.

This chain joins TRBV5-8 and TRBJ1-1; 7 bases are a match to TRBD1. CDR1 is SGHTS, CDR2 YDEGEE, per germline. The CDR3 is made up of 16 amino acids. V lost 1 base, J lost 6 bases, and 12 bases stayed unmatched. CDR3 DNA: TGTGCCAGCAGCTTGAGTCAGAGACAGGGTCAAGCTGAAGCTTTCTTT. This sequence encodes CASSLSQRQGQAEAFF. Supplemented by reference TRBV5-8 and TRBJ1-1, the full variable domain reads EAGVTQSPTHLIKTRGQQATLRCSPISGHTSVYWYQQALGLGLQFLLWYDEGEERNRGNFPPRFSGRQFPNYSSELNVNALELEDSALYLCASSLSQRQGQAEAFFGQGTRLTVV.

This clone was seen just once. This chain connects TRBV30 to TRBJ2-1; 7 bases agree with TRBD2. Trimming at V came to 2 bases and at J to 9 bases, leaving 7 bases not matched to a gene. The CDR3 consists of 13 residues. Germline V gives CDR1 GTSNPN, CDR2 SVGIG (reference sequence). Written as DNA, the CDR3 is TGTGCCTGGAGTACTCTCGGACTAGGTGAGCAGTTCTTC. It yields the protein CAWSTLGLGEQFF. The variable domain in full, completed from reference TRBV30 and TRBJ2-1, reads SQTIHQWPATLVQPVGSPLSLECTVEGTSNPNLYWYRQAAGRGLQLLFYSVGIGQISSEVPQNLSASRPQDRQFILSSKKLLLSDSGFYLCAWSTLGLGEQFFGPGTRLTVL.

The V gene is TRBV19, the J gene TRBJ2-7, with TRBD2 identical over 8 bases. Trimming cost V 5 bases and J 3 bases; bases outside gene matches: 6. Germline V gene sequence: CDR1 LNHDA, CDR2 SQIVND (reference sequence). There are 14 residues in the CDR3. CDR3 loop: CASSVTSGYYEQYF. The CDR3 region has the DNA TGTGCCAGTAGTGTCACTAGCGGCTACTACGAGCAGTACTTC. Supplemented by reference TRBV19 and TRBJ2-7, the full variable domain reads DGGITQSPKYLFRKEGQNVTLSCEQNLNHDAMYWYRQDPGQGLRLIYYSQIVNDFQKGDIAEGYSVSREKKESFPLTVTSAQKNPTAFYLCASSVTSGYYEQYFGPGTRLTVT.

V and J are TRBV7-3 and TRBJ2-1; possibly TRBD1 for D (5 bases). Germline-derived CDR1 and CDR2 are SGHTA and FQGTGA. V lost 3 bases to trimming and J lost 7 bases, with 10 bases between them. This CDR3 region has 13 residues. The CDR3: CASSFRAGNEQFF. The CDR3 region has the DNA TGTGCCAGCAGCTTTAGGGCAGGGAATGAGCAGTTCTTC.

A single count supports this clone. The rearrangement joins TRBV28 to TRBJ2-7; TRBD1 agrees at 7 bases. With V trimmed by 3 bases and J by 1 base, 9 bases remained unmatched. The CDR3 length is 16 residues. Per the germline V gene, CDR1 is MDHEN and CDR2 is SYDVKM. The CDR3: CASSLGTGDPSYEQYF. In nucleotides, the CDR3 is TGTGCCAGCAGTTTGGGAACAGGGGATCCGTCCTACGAGCAGTACTTC.

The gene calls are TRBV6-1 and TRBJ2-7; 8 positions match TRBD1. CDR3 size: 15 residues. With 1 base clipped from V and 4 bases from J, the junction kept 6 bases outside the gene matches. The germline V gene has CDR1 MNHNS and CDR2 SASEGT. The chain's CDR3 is CASSEVRGRRYEQYF. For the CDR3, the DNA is TGTGCCAGCAGTGAAGTCAGGGGGCGTCGTTACGAGCAGTACTTC.

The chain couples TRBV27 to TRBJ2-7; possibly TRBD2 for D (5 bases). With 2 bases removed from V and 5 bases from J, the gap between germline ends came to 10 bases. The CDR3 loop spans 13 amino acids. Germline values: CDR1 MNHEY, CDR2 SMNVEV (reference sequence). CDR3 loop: CASSLNSENEQYF. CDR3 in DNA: TGTGCCAGCAGTTTAAATAGCGAGAACGAGCAGTACTTC.

CDR3 nucleotide sequence: TGTGCCAGCAGCTTAGCAGGGCGAACTCCAGATGAGCAGTTCTTC. This gives the protein CASSLAGRTPDEQFF. The chain joins TRBV7-9 to TRBJ2-1; no reliable D call. V was pared by 0 bases and J by 8 bases, with 14 bases between. Per the germline V gene, CDR1 is SEHNR and CDR2 is FQNEAQ (reference sequence). The CDR3 contains 15 residues.

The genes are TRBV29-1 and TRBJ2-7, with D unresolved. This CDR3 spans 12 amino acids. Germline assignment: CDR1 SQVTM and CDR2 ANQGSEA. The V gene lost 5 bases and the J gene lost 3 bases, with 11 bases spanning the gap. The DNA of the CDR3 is TGCAGCGTTCGGGCGCGAGGCTACGAGCAGTACTTC. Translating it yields CSVRARGYEQYF.

In DNA form, the CDR3 reads TGCAGCGTTGTAGTCAAGCCCGGGGAGCAGTACTTC. It codes for CSVVVKPGEQYF. The V call is TRBV29-1, the J call TRBJ2-7; unclear D gene. The CDR3 totals 12 residues. Germline CDR1 and CDR2: SQVTM and ANQGSEA. The germline V and J ends were trimmed by 4 bases and 7 bases, with 14 bases remaining between them.

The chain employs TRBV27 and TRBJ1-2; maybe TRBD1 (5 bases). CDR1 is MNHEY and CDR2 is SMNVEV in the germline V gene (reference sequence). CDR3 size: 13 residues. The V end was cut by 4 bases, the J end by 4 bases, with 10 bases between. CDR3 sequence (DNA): TGTGCCAGCAGTTCAGGGAGCGTCTATGGCTACACCTTC. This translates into CASSSGSVYGYTF.

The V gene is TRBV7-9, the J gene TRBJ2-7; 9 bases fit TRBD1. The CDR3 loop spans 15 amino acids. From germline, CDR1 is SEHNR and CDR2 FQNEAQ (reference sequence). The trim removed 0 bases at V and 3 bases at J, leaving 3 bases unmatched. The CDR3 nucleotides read TGTGCCAGCAGCTTAGCCCTGGGACAGGGCTACGAGCAGTACTTC. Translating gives CASSLALGQGYEQYF.

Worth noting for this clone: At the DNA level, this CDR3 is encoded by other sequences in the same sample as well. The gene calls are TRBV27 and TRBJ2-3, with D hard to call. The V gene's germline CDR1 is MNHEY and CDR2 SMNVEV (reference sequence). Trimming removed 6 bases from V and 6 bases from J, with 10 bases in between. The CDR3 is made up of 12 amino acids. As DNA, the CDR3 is TGTGCCAGCAGCAATATCGAGGATACGCAGTATTTT. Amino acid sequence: CASSNIEDTQYF.

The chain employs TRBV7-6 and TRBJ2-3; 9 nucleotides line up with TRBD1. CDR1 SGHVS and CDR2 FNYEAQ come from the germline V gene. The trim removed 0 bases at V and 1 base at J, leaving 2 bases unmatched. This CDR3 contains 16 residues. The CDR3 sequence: CASSLARTGGTDTQYF. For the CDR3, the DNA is TGTGCCAGCAGCTTAGCTCGGACAGGGGGCACAGATACGCAGTATTTT.

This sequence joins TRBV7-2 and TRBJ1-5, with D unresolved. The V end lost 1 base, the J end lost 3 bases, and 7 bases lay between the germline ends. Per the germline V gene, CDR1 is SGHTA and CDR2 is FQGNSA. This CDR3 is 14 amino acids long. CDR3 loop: CASSLDGPNQPQHF. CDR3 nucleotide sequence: TGTGCCAGCAGCTTAGACGGACCCAATCAGCCCCAGCATTTT. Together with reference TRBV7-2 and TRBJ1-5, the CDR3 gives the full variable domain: GAGVSQSPSNKVTEKGKDVELRCDPISGHTALYWYRQSLGQGLEFLIYFQGNSAPDKSGLPSDRFSAERTGGSVSTLTIQRTQQEDSAVYLCASSLDGPNQPQHFGDGTRLSIL.

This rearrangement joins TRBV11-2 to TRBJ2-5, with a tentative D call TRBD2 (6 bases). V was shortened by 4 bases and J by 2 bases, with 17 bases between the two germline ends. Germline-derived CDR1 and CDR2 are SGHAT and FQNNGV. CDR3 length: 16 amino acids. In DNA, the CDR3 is TGTGCCAGCAGCTCACCCGGGGGAATACAGCAAGAGACCCAGTACTTC. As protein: CASSSPGGIQQETQYF.

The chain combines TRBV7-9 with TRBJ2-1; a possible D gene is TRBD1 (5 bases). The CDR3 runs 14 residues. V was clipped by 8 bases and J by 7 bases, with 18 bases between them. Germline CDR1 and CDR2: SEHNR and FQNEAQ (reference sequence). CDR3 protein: CASGPTAGSNEQFF. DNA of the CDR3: TGTGCCAGCGGTCCCACGGCAGGGTCTAATGAGCAGTTCTTC.